This passage covers 11 T cell receptor beta chains from one sample sequenced in a study of blood T cells in healthy people across ages. With a J-beta primer mix and a sample-barcoded 5' primer, a second PCR ran roughly 7 to 11 cycles. One entry per CDR3 protein, called by TCRdb with MiXCR from the 5' RACE reads. The sample contains under 1,100,000 distinct CDR3 sequences, roughly a quarter of which appear only once. The sample was also reused in another study, on T cells of mothers and their children.

Sample: blood. All receptors come from a girl aged 2-10 years in good health.

In its sample, this clonotype was seen a few times. V gene TRBV29-1 combines with J gene TRBJ1-2; D possibly corresponds to TRBD1 (5 bases). Trimming left V 5 bases short and J 5 bases short, with 12 bases between. Germline lookup yields CDR1 SQVTM and CDR2 ANQGSEA. There are 12 residues in the CDR3. The CDR3 DNA follows: TGCAGCGTTAATCAGGGAGGGTATGGCTACACCTTC. As protein: CSVNQGGYGYTF. Drawing the rest from reference TRBV29-1 and TRBJ1-2, the complete variable domain is SAVISQKPSRDICQRGTSLTIQCQVDSQVTMMFWYRQQPGQSLTLIATANQGSEATYESGFVIDKFPISRPNLTFSTLTVSNMSPEDSSIYLCSVNQGGYGYTFGSGTRLTVV.

This chain uses TRBV7-9 with TRBJ2-5, with D perhaps given as TRBD1 or TRBD2 (6 bases each). The length of the CDR3 is 13 residues. V lost 11 bases, J lost 2 bases, and 15 bases lay in between. In germline, CDR1 is SEHNR, CDR2 FQNEAQ (reference sequence). The CDR3 region is CASLEGEQETQYF. The CDR3 region has the DNA TGTGCCTCCCTGGAGGGGGAGCAAGAGACCCAGTACTTC.

This clonotype was observed a handful of times. The chain combines TRBV12-3 or TRBV12-4 with TRBJ1-4, with D tentatively TRBD1 (6 bases). The CDR3 is 14 amino acids. Deletions cut 6 bases from V and 6 bases from J, with 14 bases between. The CDR3 DNA reads TGTGCCAGCAGGCGCGACAGGATGGATGAAAAACTGTTTTTT. As protein: CASRRDRMDEKLFF.

This chain links TRBV29-1 with TRBJ2-5; tentative D call: TRBD1 (5 bases). CDR1 and CDR2 (germline): SQVTM, ANQGSEA. Trimming took 2 bases from V and 5 from J, leaving 9 bases between them. This CDR3 spans 12 amino acids. CDR3 bases: TGCAGCGTTGAATGGGGCGTGGAGACCCAGTACTTC. Protein product: CSVEWGVETQYF.

This chain joins TRBV5-6 and TRBJ2-7, with 7 bases aligning to TRBD1. J was trimmed by 2 bases and V by 2 bases; bases with no gene match: 7. The germline V gene encodes CDR1 SGHDT and CDR2 YYEEEE. CDR3 length: 15 residues. CDR3 region: CASSLGLGQAYEQYF. CDR3 nucleotides: TGTGCCAGCAGCTTAGGGTTAGGACAGGCCTACGAGCAGTACTTC.

The gene calls are TRBV5-1 and TRBJ2-7; 15 bases are shared with TRBD2. Germline V gives CDR1 SGHRS, CDR2 YFSETQ. Trimming at V came to 4 bases and at J to 1 base, leaving 9 bases not matched to a gene. The CDR3 is made up of 18 amino acids. The CDR3 bases are TGCGCCAGCAGCCCGGGACTAGCGGGAGGATATACGTCCTACGAGCAGTACTTC. It yields the protein CASSPGLAGGYTSYEQYF.

This clonotype was recorded a few times. The chain combines TRBV29-1 with TRBJ2-3, with a weak D call TRBD1 (6 bases). The assigned J gene may be wrong: the sequence end matches TRBJ1-5 better. This CDR3 has 15 residues. Germline CDR1 SQVTM, CDR2 ANQGSEA. For the CDR3, the DNA is TGCAGCGTCGTCCCTTCTAGCGGGGGGGCAGATACGCAGCATTTT. This codes for CSVVPSSGGADTQHF.

This clonotype was seen a few times. This chain connects TRBV7-9 to TRBJ2-1; 7 bases are a match to TRBD1. The CDR3 covers 17 residues. The trim removed 5 bases at V and 0 bases at J, leaving 10 bases unmatched. In germline, CDR1 is SEHNR, CDR2 FQNEAQ (reference sequence). Here the CDR3 DNA reads TGTGCCAGCAGCCCGAAGGGGGCATTGAGCTCCTACAATGAGCAGTTCTTC. Translation: CASSPKGALSSYNEQFF.

This clonotype was seen more than once but under ten times. The chain employs TRBV5-1 and TRBJ1-1; 8 bases line up with TRBD1. The CDR3 is 14 amino acids. J lost 4 bases, V lost 3 bases, and 5 bases had no gene match. CDR1 is SGHRS and CDR2 is YFSETQ in the germline V gene. CDR3 bases: TGCGCCAGCAGCTCCACCACAGGGGGCACTGAAGCTTTCTTT. Translating it yields CASSSTTGGTEAFF.

The J gene is TRBJ2-5, the V gene TRBV24-1; D is ambiguous. CDR1 and CDR2 from the germline V gene are KGHDR and SFDVKD. This CDR3 is built from 13 residues. Deletions cut 1 base from V and 3 bases from J, with 5 bases between. The CDR3 sequence is CATSDFVEETQYF. CDR3 in DNA: TGTGCCACCAGTGATTTTGTGGAAGAGACCCAGTACTTC.

In this sample, this clonotype turned up a few times. V is TRBV4-1 and J is TRBJ2-5; D unresolved. The germline V and J ends were trimmed by 0 bases and 5 bases, with 10 bases remaining between them. This CDR3 is 14 amino acids long. From germline, CDR1 is MGHRA and CDR2 YSYEKL. The CDR3 DNA follows: TGCGCCAGCAGCCAAGACCCTGACGGGGAGACCCAGTACTTC. Amino acid sequence: CASSQDPDGETQYF.